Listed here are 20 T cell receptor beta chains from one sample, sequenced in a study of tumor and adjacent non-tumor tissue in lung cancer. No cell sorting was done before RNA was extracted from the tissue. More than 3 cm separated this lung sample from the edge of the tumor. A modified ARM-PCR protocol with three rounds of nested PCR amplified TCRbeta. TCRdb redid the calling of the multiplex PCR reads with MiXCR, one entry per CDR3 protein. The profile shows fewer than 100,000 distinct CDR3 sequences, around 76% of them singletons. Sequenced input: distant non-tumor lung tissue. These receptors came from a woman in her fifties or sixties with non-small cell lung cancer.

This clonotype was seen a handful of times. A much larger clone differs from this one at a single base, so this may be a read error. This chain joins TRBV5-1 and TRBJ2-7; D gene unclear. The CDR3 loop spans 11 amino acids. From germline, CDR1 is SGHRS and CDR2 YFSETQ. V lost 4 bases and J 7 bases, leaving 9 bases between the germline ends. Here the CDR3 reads CASSTVQEQYF. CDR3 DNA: TGCGCCAGCAGCACGGTCCAGGAGCAGTACTTC.

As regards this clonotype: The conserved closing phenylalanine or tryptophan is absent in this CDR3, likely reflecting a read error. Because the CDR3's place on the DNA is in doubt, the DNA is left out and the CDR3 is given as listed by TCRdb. This chain's CDR3 is CARSLQGDTEAFL. V is TRBV11-1 and J is TRBJ1-1; the DNA was not compared with TRBD1, the D call given in the table. Germline values: CDR1 SGHAT, CDR2 FQDESV (reference sequence). The length of the CDR3 is 13 amino acids, counting both ends.

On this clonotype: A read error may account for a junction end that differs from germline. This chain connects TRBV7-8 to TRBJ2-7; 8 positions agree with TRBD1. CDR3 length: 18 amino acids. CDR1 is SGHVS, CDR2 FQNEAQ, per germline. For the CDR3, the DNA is TGTGCCAGCAGCTTAGTCGTTGGCGACCGGACAGGGTCCTACGATCAGTACTTC. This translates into CASSLVVGDRTGSYDQYF. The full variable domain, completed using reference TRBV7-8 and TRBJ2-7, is GAGVSQSPRYKVAKRGQDVALRCDPISGHVSLFWYQQALGQGPEFLTYFQNEAQLDKSGLPSDRFFAERPEGSVSTLKIQRTQQEDSAVYLCASSLVVGDRTGSYDQYFGPGTRLTVT.

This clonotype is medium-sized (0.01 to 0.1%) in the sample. This CDR3 reads CASSLRVTSGRAGEQFF. The CDR3 bases are TGTGCCAGCAGCTTACGGGTTACTAGCGGGAGGGCCGGTGAGCAGTTCTTC. The chain uses TRBV11-2 and TRBJ2-1; TRBD2 matches 13 bases. The CDR3 consists of 17 residues. The trim removed 2 bases at V and 9 bases at J, leaving 10 bases unmatched. In germline, CDR1 is SGHAT, CDR2 FQNNGV.

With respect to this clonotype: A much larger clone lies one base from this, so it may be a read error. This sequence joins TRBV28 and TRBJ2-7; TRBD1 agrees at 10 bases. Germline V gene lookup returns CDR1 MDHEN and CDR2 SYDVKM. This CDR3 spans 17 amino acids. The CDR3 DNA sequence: TGTGTCAGCAGTTTCGTTTCGACGGGACAGGGGCTCTACGAGCAGTACTTC. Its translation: CVSSFVSTGQGLYEQYF.

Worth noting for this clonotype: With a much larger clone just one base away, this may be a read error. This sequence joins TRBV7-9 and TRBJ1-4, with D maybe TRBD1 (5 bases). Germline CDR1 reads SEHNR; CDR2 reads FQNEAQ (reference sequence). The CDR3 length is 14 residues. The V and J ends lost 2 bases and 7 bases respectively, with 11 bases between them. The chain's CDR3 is CASSLLQAGEKLFF. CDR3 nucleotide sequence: TGTGCCAGCAGCTTATTACAGGCGGGTGAAAAACTGTTTTTT. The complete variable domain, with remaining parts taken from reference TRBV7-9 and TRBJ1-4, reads DTGVSQNPRHKITKRGQNVTFRCDPISEHNRLYWYRQTLGQGPEFLTYFQNEAQLEKSRLLSDRFSAERPKGSFSTLEIQRTEQGDSAMYLCASSLLQAGEKLFFGSGTQLSVL.

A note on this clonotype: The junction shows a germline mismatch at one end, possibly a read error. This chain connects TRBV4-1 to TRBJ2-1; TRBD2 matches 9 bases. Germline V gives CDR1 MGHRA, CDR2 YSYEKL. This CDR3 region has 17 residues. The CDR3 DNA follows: TGCGCCGGCAGCCGTACCCCAGCGGGAGGTACCTACGATGAGCAGTTCTTC. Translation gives CAGSRTPAGGTYDEQFF.

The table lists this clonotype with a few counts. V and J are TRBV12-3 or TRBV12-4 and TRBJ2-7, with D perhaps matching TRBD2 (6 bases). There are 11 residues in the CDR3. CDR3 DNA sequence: TGTACTAGCAGTCTTCAGTACGAGCAGTACTTC. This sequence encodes CTSSLQYEQYF.

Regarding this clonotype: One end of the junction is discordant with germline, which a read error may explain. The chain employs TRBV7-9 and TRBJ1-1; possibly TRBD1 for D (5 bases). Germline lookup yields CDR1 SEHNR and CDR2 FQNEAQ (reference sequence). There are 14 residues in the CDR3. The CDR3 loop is CASSPRAGNTEDFF. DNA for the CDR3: TGTGCCAGCAGCCCGCGGGCAGGGAACACTGAAGATTTCTTT.

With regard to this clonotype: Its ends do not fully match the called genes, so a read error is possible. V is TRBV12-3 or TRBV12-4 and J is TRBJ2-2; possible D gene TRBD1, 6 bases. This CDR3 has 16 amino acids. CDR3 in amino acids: CASSLGTGTITGELLF. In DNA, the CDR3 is TGTGCCAGCAGTTTAGGGACTGGGACAATCACCGGGGAGCTGCTTTTT.

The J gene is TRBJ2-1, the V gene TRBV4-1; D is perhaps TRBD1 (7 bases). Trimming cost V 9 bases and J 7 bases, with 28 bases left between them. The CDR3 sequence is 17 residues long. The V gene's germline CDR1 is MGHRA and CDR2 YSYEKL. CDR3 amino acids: CASNQVGGGIGGNEQFF. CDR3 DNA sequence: TGCGCCAGTAACCAAGTAGGGGGCGGGATAGGGGGAAATGAGCAGTTCTTC.

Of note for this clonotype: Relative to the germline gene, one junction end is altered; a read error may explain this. CDR3 DNA sequence: TGCAGCGTAGCCCTCGTGGACTACACTGAAGTTTTCTTT. This sequence encodes CSVALVDYTEVFF. The rearrangement uses TRBV29-1 and TRBJ1-1, with D uncertain. The CDR3 totals 13 residues. Germline V gene sequence: CDR1 SQVTM, CDR2 ANQGSEA.

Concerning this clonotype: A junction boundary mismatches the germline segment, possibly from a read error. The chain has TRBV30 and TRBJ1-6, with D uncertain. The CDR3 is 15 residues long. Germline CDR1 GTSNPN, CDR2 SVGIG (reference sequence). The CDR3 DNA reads TGTGCCTGGAGGCTCCTAAGTGGAGATGGTTCACCCCTCCTCTTT. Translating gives CAWRLLSGDGSPLLF.

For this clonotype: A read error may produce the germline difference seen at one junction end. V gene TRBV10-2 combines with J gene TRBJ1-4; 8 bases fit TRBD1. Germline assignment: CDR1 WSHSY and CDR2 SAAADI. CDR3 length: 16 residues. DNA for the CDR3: TGCGCCAGCACGGACAGGGCGGGAGCAACTAATGAAATACTGTCTTTT. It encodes CASTDRAGATNEILSF.

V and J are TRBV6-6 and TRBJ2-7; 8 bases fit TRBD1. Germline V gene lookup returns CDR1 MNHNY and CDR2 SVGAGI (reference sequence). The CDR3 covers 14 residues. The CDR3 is CVGSSRDRTYEQYF. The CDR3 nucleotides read TGTGTCGGCAGCTCCCGGGACAGGACCTACGAGCAGTACTTC.

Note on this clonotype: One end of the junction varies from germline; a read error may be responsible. Here the CDR3 DNA reads TGCGCCAGCAGTAGCCAGGTCACCGGGGAGCTGCTTTTT. This sequence encodes CASSSQVTGELLF. V and J are TRBV10-1 and TRBJ2-2, with D possibly being TRBD2 (5 bases). CDR1 WNHNN and CDR2 SYGVQD come from the germline V gene (reference sequence). CDR3 length: 13 amino acids.

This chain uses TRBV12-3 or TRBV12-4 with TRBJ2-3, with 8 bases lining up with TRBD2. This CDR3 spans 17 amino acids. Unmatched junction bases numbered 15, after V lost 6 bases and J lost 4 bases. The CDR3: CASRPVTSGMRADTQYF. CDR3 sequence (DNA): TGTGCCAGCAGACCGGTTACTAGCGGAATGAGAGCAGATACGCAGTATTTT.

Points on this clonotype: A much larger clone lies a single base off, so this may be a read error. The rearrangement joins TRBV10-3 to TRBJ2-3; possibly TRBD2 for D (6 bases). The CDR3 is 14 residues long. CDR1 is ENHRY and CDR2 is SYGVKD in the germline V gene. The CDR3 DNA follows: TGTGCCATCAGATTAGCGGAGGGCACAGTTACGCAGTATTTT. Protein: CAIRLAEGTVTQYF.

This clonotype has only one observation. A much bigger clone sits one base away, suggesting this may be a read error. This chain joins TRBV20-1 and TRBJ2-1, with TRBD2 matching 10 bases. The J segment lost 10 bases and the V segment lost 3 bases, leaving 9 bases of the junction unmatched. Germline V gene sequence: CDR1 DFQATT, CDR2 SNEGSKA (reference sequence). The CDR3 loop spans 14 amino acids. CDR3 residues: CSASELAGRGEQFF. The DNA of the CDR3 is TGCAGTGCTAGTGAACTAGCGGGAAGGGGAGAGCAGTTCTTC.

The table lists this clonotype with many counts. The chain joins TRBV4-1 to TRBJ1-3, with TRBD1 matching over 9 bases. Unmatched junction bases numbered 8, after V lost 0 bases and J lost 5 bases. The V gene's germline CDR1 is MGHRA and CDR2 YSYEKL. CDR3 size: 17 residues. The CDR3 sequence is CASSQDRSGTGRNTIYF. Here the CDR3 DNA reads TGCGCCAGCAGCCAAGATAGGTCCGGGACAGGGAGAAACACCATATATTTT.